The clone carrying this TCR beta chain was seen once. A much larger clone differs by one base, so this may be a read error. Scientists recovered RNA and DNA together from roughly 20-30 mg of unsorted bulk tissue. Patients underwent surgical resection for primary liver carcinoma. The sample comes from a study of tumor-infiltrating lymphocytes in primary liver carcinoma. The overall study: Samples gave roughly 3.65 to 7.13 million productive TCRbeta reads, similar across tissue types.

There are 16 residues in the CDR3. Germline CDR1 MNHEY, CDR2 SVGEGT. TCR beta cDNA came from about 500 ng total RNA, primed with a constant-region primer. Nested multiplex PCR, run for three rounds with slightly modified ARM-PCR, yielded TCR beta libraries. TRBV1-TRBV30 forward primers and a C-beta reverse primer were used in the first two PCR rounds, which each ran for 10 cycles. TCRdb re-analysed the multiplex PCR reads in MiXCR, keeping a single row per CDR3 protein. Found here are approximately 120,000 distinct CDR3 sequences, under 65% of them singletons; the top ten hold 7.5% to 9%. Specimen: liver tumor tissue from sampling region 3. Subset noted: tumor region T3, left-lateral pole. V is TRBV6-2 or TRBV6-3 and J is TRBJ2-1; D is undetermined. The receptor comes from a woman aged 55-70 years with primary liver carcinoma and hepatitis B virus infection. CDR3 DNA sequence: TGTGCCAGCAGTGACGTCTTGAGTCTCTCCTACAATGCGCAGTTCTTC. This encodes CASSDVLSLSYNAQFF.